The 20 T cell receptor beta chains given below trace back to one sample, sequenced in a study of shared clonotypes between healthy human individuals. Clones were sequenced by immunoSEQ multiplex PCR, and TCRdb holds only the in-frame ones, with some missing. The sample holds 2 million to 2.5 million clones; just over 90% are singletons and the top ten take about 0.41%. Material for sequencing was naive CD4+ T cells from PBMCs. Subset meaning: CD45RA+ positively selected. The receptor source for this set is a young man in good health. Some clones in this sample may be carry-over from other donors' samples.

The rearrangement uses TRBV4-2 and TRBJ1-2; D remains ambiguous. The CDR3 loop spans 17 amino acids. V was trimmed by 0 bases and J by 9 bases, leaving 23 bases between them. Looked up from germline, CDR1 is LGHNA and CDR2 is YNFKEQ. CDR3: CASSQDLTHTGQNSYTF. Written as DNA, the CDR3 is TGTGCCAGCAGCCAAGATTTGACGCACACCGGTCAGAATAGCTACACCTTC.

The chain recombines TRBV6-1 with TRBJ2-3; D is perhaps TRBD2 (5 bases). This CDR3 has 13 residues. V lost 7 bases and J lost 8, with 16 bases in between. From germline, CDR1 is MNHNS and CDR2 SASEGT. The CDR3 bases are TGTGCCAGCAACCCGACTCTAGCTGGTACGCAGTATTTT. It encodes CASNPTLAGTQYF.

This clone was picked up one time. The chain links TRBV9 to TRBJ1-4; D is undetermined. Trimming removed 4 bases from V and 8 bases from J, with 18 bases in between. This CDR3 has 15 amino acids. Germline lookup yields CDR1 SGDLS and CDR2 YYNGEE. The DNA for the CDR3 is TGTGCCAGCAGCCCTAGCCCGGTGGGAGGAGAAAAACTGTTTTTT. Amino acids: CASSPSPVGGEKLFF.

The J gene is TRBJ2-1, the V gene TRBV6-5; D remains unclear. The CDR3 consists of 13 residues. CDR1 is MNHEY, CDR2 SVGAGI, per germline. Trimming left V 10 bases short and J 0 bases short, with 10 bases between. The CDR3, as DNA: TGTGCCACGAGAGCGAGCTCCTACAATGAGCAGTTCTTC. This gives the protein CATRASSYNEQFF.

The gene calls are TRBV4-2 and TRBJ2-5; 8 nucleotides agree with TRBD2. This CDR3 comprises 15 residues. V trimming: 1 base; J trimming: 4 bases; junction bases outside the gene matches: 5. Germline loops: CDR1 LGHNA, CDR2 YNFKEQ. CDR3 sequence (DNA): TGTGCCAGCAGCCAAGTGGATGCGGGAGGAGAGACCCAGTACTTC. Protein product: CASSQVDAGGETQYF.

V is TRBV10-3 and J is TRBJ1-3; D ambiguous. The CDR3 length is 12 residues. CDR1 ENHRY and CDR2 SYGVKD come from the germline V gene. The ends were cut back, 3 bases at V and 4 bases at J, with 4 bases in the middle. The CDR3 DNA is TGTGCCATCAGTGACCCGGGAAACACCATATATTTT. Its protein is CAISDPGNTIYF.

V is TRBV10-3 and J is TRBJ1-3; no clear D. Germline V CDR1 and CDR2: ENHRY, SYGVKD. The CDR3 has 11 residues. Trimming stripped 10 bases from V and 4 bases from J, with 8 bases between. For the CDR3, the DNA is TGTGCCACCCAAGGGGGAAACACCATATATTTT. It codes for CATQGGNTIYF.

This clone was observed once. This chain connects TRBV6-5 to TRBJ2-5; D perhaps matches TRBD1 (6 bases). The CDR3 covers 14 residues. Trimming took 6 bases from V and 4 from J, leaving 15 bases between them. The germline CDR1 and CDR2 sequences are MNHEY and SVGAGI. CDR3 amino acids: CASRPDRKRETQYF. The CDR3 region has the DNA TGTGCCAGCAGACCCGACAGGAAACGAGAGACCCAGTACTTC.

The V call is TRBV7-2, the J call TRBJ1-5; tentatively, D is TRBD1 (5 bases). Germline assignment: CDR1 SGHTA and CDR2 FQGNSA. The CDR3 contains 15 residues. V lost 5 bases to trimming and J lost 9 bases, with 20 bases between them. For the CDR3, the DNA is TGTGCCAGCAGCCCCGGGCCTACAGGAACATGGCCCCAGCATTTT. Translation gives CASSPGPTGTWPQHF.

There are a few counts of this clone. The chain carries TRBV7-9 and TRBJ1-5; D unresolved. This CDR3 has 12 residues. The ends were cut back, 4 bases at V and 7 bases at J, with 8 bases in the middle. Germline V gene sequence: CDR1 SEHNR, CDR2 FQNEAQ (reference sequence). CDR3 in amino acids: CASSSLGQPQHF. CDR3 coding DNA: TGTGCCAGCAGCTCCCTGGGGCAGCCCCAGCATTTT.

V usage is TRBV27 and J usage is TRBJ2-1, with 12 nucleotides matching TRBD2. Trimming removed 1 base from V and 9 bases from J; junction bases left unmatched: 13. The CDR3 length is 18 residues. Germline loops: CDR1 MNHEY, CDR2 SMNVEV (reference sequence). The CDR3 is CASSLFGVRLAGDGEQFF. The CDR3 DNA reads as TGTGCCAGCAGTTTATTCGGGGTTCGACTAGCGGGAGACGGTGAGCAGTTCTTC.

The chain couples TRBV28 to TRBJ1-2; D is unclear. V gave up 5 bases and J gave up 8 bases, with 15 bases separating them. CDR1 is MDHEN, CDR2 SYDVKM, per germline. This CDR3 has 13 amino acids. In DNA, the CDR3 is TGTGCCAGCAGTGATGGGCAGTGGTCCGGCTACACCTTC. Translating gives CASSDGQWSGYTF.

The rearrangement uses TRBV7-9 and TRBJ2-7; no definite D call. The CDR3 runs to 14 residues. Germline V gene lookup returns CDR1 SEHNR and CDR2 FQNEAQ (reference sequence). V was cut by 5 bases and J by 1 base, with 12 bases left in between. The CDR3 sequence is CASSPQGNSYEQYF. CDR3 DNA: TGTGCCAGCAGCCCTCAAGGTAATTCCTACGAGCAGTACTTC.

Comment on this clone: Other DNA sequences of this sample code for an identical CDR3. The chain carries TRBV28 and TRBJ1-2; D gene uncertain. Germline lookup yields CDR1 MDHEN and CDR2 SYDVKM. The CDR3 consists of 12 residues. Trimming took off 2 bases at V and 4 bases at J, with 5 bases between the two ends. DNA of the CDR3: TGTGCCAGCAGTTTACGACTCTATGGCTACACCTTC. Translation: CASSLRLYGYTF.

The chain recombines TRBV5-4 with TRBJ2-3; D is perhaps TRBD1 (6 bases). The CDR3 is 17 amino acids. Trimming stripped 5 bases from V and 6 bases from J, with 25 bases between. Per germline, CDR1 SGHNT and CDR2 YYREEE (reference sequence). The CDR3 sequence is CASRSVRDKSLGDTQYF. The CDR3 DNA follows: TGTGCCAGCAGATCTGTAAGGGACAAATCACTGGGGGATACGCAGTATTTT.

Written as DNA, the CDR3 is TGCGCCAGCAGCCAAGAAAATACCGGGAGGCACAATGAGCAGTTCTTC. Protein product: CASSQENTGRHNEQFF. The rearrangement joins TRBV4-1 to TRBJ2-1, with 7 bases identical to TRBD2. Unmatched junction bases numbered 7, after V lost 0 bases and J lost 5 bases. This CDR3 is 16 amino acids long. Germline V gene data show CDR1 as MGHRA and CDR2 as YSYEKL.

The rearrangement links TRBV4-3 to TRBJ2-1, with D perhaps matching TRBD2 (5 bases). Germline V gene data show CDR1 as LGHNA and CDR2 as YSLEER. The CDR3 spans 15 residues. Trimming pared 5 bases from V and 9 bases from J, leaving 20 bases between. Written as DNA, the CDR3 is TGCGCCAGCAGCTCACGTACCCTTGGCGGAGGTGAGCAGTTCTTC. It encodes CASSSRTLGGGEQFF.

The chain is built from TRBV5-1 and TRBJ2-7, with TRBD2 as a possible D gene (6 bases). With 1 base removed from V and 3 bases from J, the gap between germline ends came to 17 bases. This CDR3 is 16 amino acids long. Germline V gene data show CDR1 as SGHRS and CDR2 as YFSETQ. CDR3 coding DNA: TGCGCCAGCAGCTTGCCCCTCGGCGGGGTTAGCTACGAGCAGTACTTC. As protein: CASSLPLGGVSYEQYF.

This clone was seen a few times. V is TRBV18 and J is TRBJ1-1; unclear D gene. CDR1 is KGHSH, CDR2 LQKENI, per germline. Trimming removed 4 bases at V and 0 bases at J, with 12 bases between. The CDR3 contains 15 residues. The CDR3 spells CASSLGASMNTEAFF. The CDR3, as DNA: TGTGCCAGCTCACTTGGTGCGAGTATGAACACTGAAGCTTTCTTT.

The rearrangement uses TRBV7-7 and TRBJ2-7; 11 bases are shared with TRBD1. Germline trimming cut 5 bases from V and 7 bases from J; bases unmatched to any gene: 4. Germline V CDR1 and CDR2: SSHAT, FNYEAQ (reference sequence). This CDR3 region has 13 residues. The CDR3 reads CASSPDRGREQYF. In nucleotides, the CDR3 is TGTGCCAGCAGCCCGGACAGGGGGCGAGAGCAGTACTTC.